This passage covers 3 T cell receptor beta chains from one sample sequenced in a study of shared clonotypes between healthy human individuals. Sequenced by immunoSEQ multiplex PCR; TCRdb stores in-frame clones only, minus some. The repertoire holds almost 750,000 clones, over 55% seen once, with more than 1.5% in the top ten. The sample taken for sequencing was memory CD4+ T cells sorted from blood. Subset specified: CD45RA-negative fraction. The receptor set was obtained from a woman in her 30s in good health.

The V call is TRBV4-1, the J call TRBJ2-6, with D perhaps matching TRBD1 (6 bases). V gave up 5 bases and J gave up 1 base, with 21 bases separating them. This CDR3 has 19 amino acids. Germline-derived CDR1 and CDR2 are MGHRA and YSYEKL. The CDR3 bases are TGCGCCAGCAGCGTACCCCAGGGTTACCAGGGGTCTGGGGCCAACGTCCTGACTTTC. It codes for CASSVPQGYQGSGANVLTF.

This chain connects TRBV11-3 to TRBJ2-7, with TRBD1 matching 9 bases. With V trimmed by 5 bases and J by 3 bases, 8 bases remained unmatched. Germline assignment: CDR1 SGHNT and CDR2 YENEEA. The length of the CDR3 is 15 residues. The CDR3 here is CASSPSGTGIYEQYF. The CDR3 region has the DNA TGTGCCAGCAGCCCCTCCGGGACAGGGATCTACGAGCAGTACTTC.

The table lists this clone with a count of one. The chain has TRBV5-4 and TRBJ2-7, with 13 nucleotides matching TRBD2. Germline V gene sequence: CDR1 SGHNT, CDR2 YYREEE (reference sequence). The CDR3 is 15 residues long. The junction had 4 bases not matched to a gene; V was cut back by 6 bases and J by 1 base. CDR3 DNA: TGTGCCAGCAACAAGGGACTAGCGGGATCCTACGAGCAGTACTTC. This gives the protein CASNKGLAGSYEQYF.